This paragraph reports one T cell receptor beta chain. The sample comes from a study of blood T cell repertoires in COVID-19. On the study more broadly: Specimens from acute and convalescent COVID-19 originated in the United States, Italy and Spain.

The J segment lost 0 bases and the V segment lost 4 bases, leaving 5 bases of the junction unmatched. The CDR3 runs to 15 residues. Per germline, CDR1 ENHRY and CDR2 SYGVKD. Assay used: immunoSEQ multiplex PCR; TCRdb lists only in-frame clones, some missing. This table has about 190,000 clones, roughly 86% appearing once. The clonotype was recovered from a middle-aged man with active or convalescent COVID-19. The chain recombines TRBV10-3 with TRBJ1-2; 7 nucleotides match TRBD1. The specimen was peripheral blood. CDR3 in amino acids: CAISGGDSSNYGYTF. The CDR3 DNA reads TGTGCCATCAGTGGGGGGGACAGTTCTAACTATGGCTACACCTTC.